The 4 T cell receptor beta chains presented below share a single source sample, sequenced in a study of T cells in Graves' hyperthyroidism and ophthalmopathy. It was RNA transcripts that yielded the amplified TCR beta CDR3 regions. HTBI primers were the set used in a first-round RT-PCR of the TCR CDR3. TCRdb itself ran the multiplex PCR reads through MiXCR, one entry per CDR3 protein. The data hold nearly 600,000 distinct CDR3 sequences, with 14% observed a single time. Sequenced: blood. The source of these receptors is a woman between 18 and 30 years old with Graves' ophthalmopathy.

This clonotype was seen ten or more times. The chain is built from TRBV7-9 and TRBJ2-7; 7 bases are shared with TRBD1. The CDR3 runs 14 residues. The ends lost 5 bases at V and 4 bases at J; junction bases unmatched: 8. The germline CDR1 and CDR2 sequences are SEHNR and FQNEAQ (reference sequence). CDR3 sequence reads: CASSHRDRAYEQYF. CDR3 in DNA: TGTGCCAGCAGCCACCGGGACAGAGCTTACGAGCAGTACTTC.

This clonotype turned up a few times. At one end the junction does not follow the germline gene, possibly because of a read error. CDR3 coding DNA: TGTGTCAGCAGCTTAAGGGGGGGCGCCGACTATGGCTACACCTTC. This sequence encodes CVSSLRGGADYGYTF. The V gene is TRBV7-2, the J gene TRBJ1-2; D may be TRBD1 (6 bases). This CDR3 spans 15 amino acids. The germline V gene encodes CDR1 SGHTA and CDR2 FQGNSA.

The chain carries TRBV20-1 and TRBJ2-2; 13 bases are a match to TRBD2. Unmatched junction bases numbered 11, after V lost 5 bases and J lost 5 bases. CDR1 and CDR2 (germline): DFQATT, SNEGSKA (reference sequence). The CDR3 runs 17 residues. The CDR3 reads CSAWTSGSPRGTGELFF. The DNA of the CDR3 is TGCAGTGCTTGGACTAGCGGGAGCCCCCGGGGGACCGGGGAGCTGTTTTTT.

In this sample, this clonotype turned up many times. The V call is TRBV6-2 or TRBV6-3, the J call TRBJ2-3; 7 bases align to TRBD1. Trimming removed 5 bases from V and 5 bases from J; junction bases left unmatched: 13. The CDR3 runs to 16 residues. Per the germline V gene, CDR1 is MNHEY and CDR2 is SVGEGT. CDR3 protein: CASSPRGLRTKDTQYF. The CDR3 DNA reads TGTGCCAGCAGTCCCAGGGGGTTACGGACAAAAGATACGCAGTATTTT.